One and the same sample provided the 20 T cell receptor beta chains below, sequenced in a study of blood T cell repertoires in COVID-19. Sequencing used immunoSEQ multiplex PCR; TCRdb keeps in-frame clones, though not all of them. The sample records about 150,000 clones, roughly 84% being singletons. The sample consisted of peripheral blood. These receptors were taken from a man between 18 and 35 years old with active or convalescent COVID-19.

The V call is TRBV5-1, the J call TRBJ2-1, with D possibly TRBD1 on 6 matching bases. V lost 4 bases and J 9 bases, leaving 23 bases between the germline ends. CDR1 SGHRS and CDR2 YFSETQ come from the germline V gene. The CDR3 spans 16 residues. The CDR3 reads CASSPSSDGQGREQFF. The CDR3 DNA sequence: TGCGCCAGCAGCCCTAGCTCCGACGGGCAGGGGCGTGAGCAGTTCTTC.

The chain uses TRBV3-1 (or the pseudogene TRBV3-2) and TRBJ2-7; 9 nucleotides agree with TRBD1. Germline V gene data show CDR1 as LGHDT and CDR2 as YNNKEL (reference sequence). The CDR3 extends over 12 amino acids. With V trimmed by 5 bases and J by 5 bases, 1 base remained unmatched. CDR3 DNA sequence: TGTGCCAGCAGCTGGACAGGGGACGAGCAGTACTTC. Its protein is CASSWTGDEQYF.

The chain recombines TRBV18 with TRBJ2-2; D perhaps matches TRBD2 (6 bases). Trimming stripped 1 base from V and 4 bases from J, with 16 bases between. This CDR3 has 17 residues. Germline V gives CDR1 KGHSH, CDR2 LQKENI. In DNA form, the CDR3 reads TGTGCCAGCTCACCACGTAACGGGGGAAAAATCACCGGGGAGCTGTTTTTT. This encodes CASSPRNGGKITGELFF. The full variable domain, its missing parts supplied by reference TRBV18 and TRBJ2-2, is NAGVMQNPRHLVRRRGQEARLRCSPMKGHSHVYWYRQLPEEGLKFMVYLQKENIIDESGMPKERFSAEFPKEGPSILRIQQVVRGDSAAYFCASSPRNGGKITGELFFGEGSRLTVL.

The chain joins TRBV27 to TRBJ2-7; a possible D gene is TRBD2 (5 bases). Germline CDR1 and CDR2: MNHEY and SMNVEV (reference sequence). Trimming stripped 10 bases from V and 0 bases from J, with 16 bases between. The CDR3 loop spans 14 amino acids. CDR3 nucleotide sequence: TGTGCCACCCGAACGCGGGTCGACTCCTACGAGCAGTACTTC. It translates to CATRTRVDSYEQYF.

The rearrangement links TRBV9 to TRBJ2-5; possible D gene TRBD1, 6 bases. The CDR3 is 16 residues long. Trimming removed 3 bases from V and 7 bases from J, with 22 bases in between. The germline CDR1 and CDR2 sequences are SGDLS and YYNGEE. CDR3 region: CASSALPDRTSGTQYF. The CDR3, as DNA: TGTGCCAGCAGCGCCCTCCCGGACAGAACCAGTGGGACCCAGTACTTC. Variable domain in full (rest from reference TRBV9 and TRBJ2-5): DSGVTQTPKHLITATGQRVTLRCSPRSGDLSVYWYQQSLDQGLQFLIQYYNGEERAKGNILERFSAQQFPDLHSELNLSSLELGDSALYFCASSALPDRTSGTQYFGPGTRLLVL.

The chain combines TRBV15 with TRBJ1-5; D gene ambiguous. The CDR3 runs 16 residues. V was shortened by 0 bases and J by 0 bases, with 9 bases between the two germline ends. Germline assignment: CDR1 LNHNV and CDR2 YYDKDF (reference sequence). The CDR3: CATSREVQNSNQPQHF. CDR3 nucleotide sequence: TGTGCCACCAGCAGAGAGGTCCAGAATAGCAATCAGCCCCAGCATTTT. Complete variable domain (other parts from reference TRBV15 and TRBJ1-5): DAMVIQNPRYQVTQFGKPVTLSCSQTLNHNVMYWYQQKSSQAPKLLFHYYDKDFNNEADTPDNFQSRRPNTSFCFLDIRSPGLGDTAMYLCATSREVQNSNQPQHFGDGTRLSIL.

This rearrangement joins TRBV2 to TRBJ1-6; D is unclear. Germline loops: CDR1 SNHLY, CDR2 FYNNEI. The CDR3 runs to 13 residues. V was shortened by 7 bases and J by 9 bases, with 13 bases between the two germline ends. CDR3 coding DNA: TGTGCCAGCACTCCGGTGAGGAGTTCACCCCTCCACTTT. This encodes CASTPVRSSPLHF.

The chain has TRBV19 and TRBJ1-5, with D perhaps matching TRBD1 (5 bases). Trimming stripped 1 base from V and 4 bases from J, with 11 bases between. Germline loops: CDR1 LNHDA, CDR2 SQIVND (reference sequence). CDR3 size: 15 residues. This chain's CDR3 is CASSIVQGLNQPQHF. CDR3 nucleotides: TGTGCCAGTAGTATAGTCCAGGGTTTGAATCAGCCCCAGCATTTT.

The chain recombines TRBV28 with TRBJ2-1; 8 bases agree with TRBD2. Germline CDR1 reads MDHEN; CDR2 reads SYDVKM. This CDR3 comprises 13 residues. J gave up 10 bases and V 4 bases, and 6 bases lay outside the gene matches. CDR3 sequence reads: CASSYASGFEQFF. The DNA of the CDR3 is TGTGCCAGCAGTTATGCTAGCGGGTTCGAGCAGTTCTTC.

The V call is TRBV19, the J call TRBJ1-5, with D perhaps TRBD1 (5 bases). Germline assignment: CDR1 LNHDA and CDR2 SQIVND (reference sequence). This CDR3 contains 14 residues. The germline V and J ends were trimmed by 5 bases and 6 bases, with 14 bases remaining between them. DNA for the CDR3: TGTGCCAGTAGTCCCACGGGGGGATTTCAGCCCCAGCATTTT. Translating it yields CASSPTGGFQPQHF.

The rearrangement uses TRBV6-5 and TRBJ1-5, with D maybe TRBD1 (6 bases). Germline values: CDR1 MNHEY, CDR2 SVGAGI. The CDR3 is 16 residues long. V lost 3 bases and J 4 bases, leaving 16 bases between the germline ends. The CDR3 spells CASSYGAGAPNQPQHF. The CDR3 bases are TGTGCCAGCAGTTATGGGGCAGGGGCACCAAATCAGCCCCAGCATTTT.

V usage is TRBV7-6 and J usage is TRBJ2-1; 10 nucleotides line up with TRBD2. The CDR3 covers 15 residues. CDR1 is SGHVS, CDR2 FNYEAQ, per germline. The junction had 8 bases not matched to a gene; V was cut back by 5 bases and J by 7 bases. CDR3 in amino acids: CASSHNSGRLNEQFF. The CDR3 DNA reads TGTGCCAGCAGCCATAATAGCGGGAGGTTGAATGAGCAGTTCTTC.

The chain joins TRBV4-2 to TRBJ2-7, with D maybe TRBD2 (5 bases). Germline V CDR1 and CDR2: LGHNA, YNFKEQ. The CDR3 runs 19 residues. Trimming removed 0 bases at V and 0 bases at J, with 21 bases between. The CDR3 bases are TGTGCCAGCAGCCAAGAGGGTGGGTTTCGAGCGGTCCCCTCCTACGAGCAGTACTTC. As protein: CASSQEGGFRAVPSYEQYF.

The rearrangement uses TRBV18 and TRBJ2-7; D remains unclear. Germline V CDR1 and CDR2: KGHSH, LQKENI. The CDR3 contains 14 residues. The V end lost 0 bases, the J end lost 1 base, and 7 bases lay between the germline ends. The CDR3 loop reads CASSPPVLSYEQYF. CDR3 DNA sequence: TGTGCCAGCTCACCACCAGTTCTATCCTACGAGCAGTACTTC.

The V gene is TRBV7-7, the J gene TRBJ1-4, with 8 bases that match TRBD1. Looked up from germline, CDR1 is SSHAT and CDR2 is FNYEAQ (reference sequence). This CDR3 spans 14 amino acids. The ends lost 10 bases at V and 3 bases at J; junction bases unmatched: 7. This CDR3 is CAIGTGGANEKLFF. In nucleotides, the CDR3 is TGTGCCATAGGAACAGGGGGTGCTAATGAAAAACTGTTTTTT. The variable domain in full, with the rest retrieved from reference TRBV7-7 and TRBJ1-4, is GAGVSQSPRYKVTKRGQDVTLRCDPISSHATLYWYQQALGQGPEFLTYFNYEAQPDKSGLPSDRFSAERPEGSISTLTIQRTEQRDSAMYRCAIGTGGANEKLFFGSGTQLSVL.

The V call is TRBV19, the J call TRBJ1-4; a possible D gene is TRBD1 (5 bases). Trimming took 11 bases from V and 6 from J, leaving 16 bases between them. The CDR3 covers 13 residues. Germline V CDR1 and CDR2: LNHDA, SQIVND (reference sequence). In DNA, the CDR3 is TGTGCCGCCGGACACGCAGACTATGAAAAACTGTTTTTT. As protein: CAAGHADYEKLFF.

This clone was recorded once. The junction does not match germline at one end; this may be a read error. This chain joins TRBV2 and TRBJ2-2; 9 bases line up with TRBD1. Germline V gene lookup returns CDR1 SNHLY and CDR2 FYNNEI. CDR3 length equals 20 residues. CDR3 sequence reads: CASSRTGAAVVLSNTGELFF. CDR3 coding DNA: TGTGCCAGCAGTCGGACAGGGGCCGCGGTGGTCCTTTCAAACACGGGGGAGCTGTTTTTT.

The CDR3 sequence: CASSDTGWEEKLFF. The CDR3 DNA is TGTGCCAGCAGCGACACAGGGTGGGAAGAAAAACTGTTTTTT. This chain connects TRBV7-9 to TRBJ1-4, with a weak D call TRBD1 (6 bases). From germline, CDR1 is SEHNR and CDR2 FQNEAQ (reference sequence). V was shortened by 5 bases and J by 8 bases, with 15 bases between the two germline ends. This CDR3 contains 14 residues.

The chain carries TRBV7-2 and TRBJ2-5; maybe TRBD2 (5 bases). The CDR3 sequence is 13 residues long. From germline, CDR1 is SGHTA and CDR2 FQGNSA. Trimming pared 5 bases from V and 5 bases from J, leaving 12 bases between. The CDR3 region is CASSAGYGETQYF. CDR3 coding DNA: TGTGCCAGCAGCGCGGGTTACGGCGAGACCCAGTACTTC.

This clone showed up just a few times. The chain couples TRBV6-1 to TRBJ2-6, with a tentative D call TRBD1 (5 bases). V was pared by 0 bases and J by 2 bases, with 8 bases between. Looked up from germline, CDR1 is MNHNS and CDR2 is SASEGT. The CDR3 is 16 amino acids. The CDR3 DNA is TGTGCCAGCAGTGAAGCCACCAGGGCTGGGGCCAACGTCCTGACTTTC. Its translation is CASSEATRAGANVLTF.